The rows below give T cell receptor beta chains drawn from one sample of a study of shared clonotypes between healthy human individuals. The repertoire was sequenced with immunoSEQ multiplex PCR; TCRdb's copy has only in-frame clones and lacks some. The repertoire holds approximately 2.3 million clones, with 93% as singletons. Sequencing input: naive CD4+ T cells from PBMCs. These TCRs come from a man aged 18 to 30 in good health. Some clones in this sample may be carry-over from other donors' samples. Each CDR3 is given with its conserved first and last residue. Clone size is given for some rows only: seen once, a few or many times, or a class if the clone is expanded.

j_gene,abundance,v_gene,CDR3aa
TRBJ2-5,.,TRBV18,CASSPRMTGGETQYF
TRBJ2-1,.,TRBV7-9,CASSFLNEQFF
TRBJ1-1,few,TRBV6-6,CASGLANTEAFF
TRBJ1-2,.,TRBV5-4,CASSRGQEGGYTF
TRBJ1-4,few,TRBV30,CAWSWDEKLFF
TRBJ2-5,.,TRBV5-1,CASSQGQGESETQYF
TRBJ2-7,.,TRBV6-5,CASRRLANTYEQYF
TRBJ2-4,.,TRBV15,CATSRGELAKNIQYF
TRBJ2-7,.,TRBV18,CASSPRLVSLGNPYEQYF
TRBJ2-5,.,TRBV19,CASRKTGWETQYF
TRBJ2-1,.,TRBV11-1,CASSLVIGEQFF
TRBJ1-2,.,TRBV5-1,CASSPWDRTYGYTF
TRBJ1-1,.,TRBV19,CASKVGLMNTEAFF
TRBJ2-2,.,TRBV15,CATSARYEGLNTGELFF
TRBJ1-1,.,TRBV4-1,CASSQDALGQGETFF
TRBJ2-3,.,TRBV27,CASSLGGRTTDTQYF
TRBJ2-3,.,TRBV29-1,CSAPGQGATDTQYF
TRBJ1-1,.,TRBV5-1,CASSSTGRDTEAFF
TRBJ2-3,.,TRBV5-1,CASSRPHSGTSGSRWADTQYF
TRBJ2-5,.,TRBV9,CASSVAGSMGQETQYF
TRBJ2-5,.,TRBV5-1,CASSLQGFEETQYF
TRBJ2-5,.,TRBV6-5,CASRRDRRPKETQYF
TRBJ1-1,once,TRBV5-1,CASSLPPTGPTEAFF
TRBJ2-5,.,TRBV6-5,CASSYGQGGETQYF
TRBJ2-2,.,TRBV28,CASSPPGQGEGPGELFF
TRBJ2-7,.,TRBV5-1,CASSPGTNHYEQYF
TRBJ2-3,.,TRBV5-1,CASSLDRVGDTQYF
TRBJ2-7,.,TRBV30,CAWRLQGTYEQYF
TRBJ1-1,.,TRBV7-2,CASSATGGVTEAFF
TRBJ2-7,.,TRBV2,CASSRDRLYEQYF
TRBJ2-7,.,TRBV19,CASSPGTRSGEQYF